The subject of this entry is one T cell receptor (beta chain). There is no known antigen for this receptor. No base quality information exists; no much larger clone differs at one position. The time point label of this sample denotes: week 35, safety follow-up. Every vaccine dose consisted of 300 ug of a 20-mer mutant IDH1 peptide in Montanide, administered subcutaneously together with topical imiquimod. Patients were given eight vaccinations, in weeks 1, 3, 5, 7, 11, 15, 19 and 23, which matched visits V03 through V10. Donors had newly diagnosed WHO grade 3 or 4 IDH1-mutant astrocytomas with loss of nuclear ATRX. The samples were drawn from NOA16, a multicentre, single-arm, open-label phase I trial in Germany that tested a mutant IDH1 peptide vaccine in humans for the first time. Genomic DNA for TCRB sequencing was isolated from EDTA blood with the DNeasy Blood and Tissue Kit. Libraries were built with the immunoSEQ multiplex PCR assay. Following the manufacturer's protocol, the hsTCRB Kit was used to amplify rearranged TCR beta chain sequences. TCRB libraries were sequenced on an Illumina MiSeq. In the authors' own workflow: The proprietary platform of the kit vendor was used for demultiplexing, trimming and gene mapping. The clones in this table, taken by TCRdb from immuneACCESS, are in-frame only. Not every clone is retained; where verified, under half of the shortfall comes from an unresolved V gene, and the cause of the rest is unknown. Clone size and the V and J calls come from that table; the DNA yielded D and trimming. The sample contains 42,000 or so clones, approximately 80% of them found a single time. The ten largest clones capture 4.5% to 5.5% of the sample.

The data were taken from a study of a mutant IDH1 vaccine in newly diagnosed glioma (dated by TCRdb to about 2021). In terms of the full investigation: Vaccination began 4-6 weeks after radiotherapy alone, or alongside temozolomide cycles in the chemotherapy-containing groups. The 32 treated patients were roughly 62% male and about 40% female, with a mean age of around 40 years. Before enrollment, most patients had been given radiochemotherapy with temozolomide as standard therapy, while the rest had received either radiotherapy alone or temozolomide alone. The week-35 safety follow-up took place at visit V12, and the week-47 end of study took place at visit V13. Peripheral blood samples were drawn at six visits, namely V03 (baseline), V05, V07, V10, V12 and V13. Longitudinal TCRB deep sequencing was performed for 20 to 25 treated patients wherever samples were available for exploratory analyses. Study-wide findings and limitations: Pseudoprogression seemed to be unrelated to changes in the top peripheral T cell clonotypes found by TCRB sequencing. Immune responses induced by the vaccine were seen in approximately 92% of patients across multiple MHC alleles. PBMC samples for TCRB deep sequencing were selected based on availability. It was noted by the authors that analyses of patient blood samples could not be reproduced owing to sample limitations.

V and J lose 2 bases and 1 base, and a span of 11 bases separates them. There are 15 amino acids in the CDR3, from cysteine to phenylalanine inclusive. Only the CDR3 region is kept as DNA, spanning 45 bases read in frame from base 1. CDR1 LNHDA and CDR2 SQIVND were looked up in the germline V gene (reference sequence). The source material was PBMCs, sampled from a glioma patient whose treatment included an IDH1 peptide vaccine. Recombination connected TRBV19 to TRBJ1-1; the D gene is perhaps TRBD1, from 6 matching bases. This TCR came from a woman aged 45-60 years with glioma. For the CDR3, the sequence is CASSIRRTENTEAFF. In nucleotides, the sequence is TGTGCCAGTAGTATACGACGGACAGAGAACACTGAAGCTTTCTTT. Beyond the CDR3, the reference TRBV19 and TRBJ1-1 genes provide the residues; the full variable domain reads: DGGITQSPKYLFRKEGQNVTLSCEQNLNHDAMYWYRQDPGQGLRLIYYSQIVNDFQKGDIAEGYSVSREKKESFPLTVTSAQKNPTAFYLCASSIRRTENTEAFFGQGTRLTVV.